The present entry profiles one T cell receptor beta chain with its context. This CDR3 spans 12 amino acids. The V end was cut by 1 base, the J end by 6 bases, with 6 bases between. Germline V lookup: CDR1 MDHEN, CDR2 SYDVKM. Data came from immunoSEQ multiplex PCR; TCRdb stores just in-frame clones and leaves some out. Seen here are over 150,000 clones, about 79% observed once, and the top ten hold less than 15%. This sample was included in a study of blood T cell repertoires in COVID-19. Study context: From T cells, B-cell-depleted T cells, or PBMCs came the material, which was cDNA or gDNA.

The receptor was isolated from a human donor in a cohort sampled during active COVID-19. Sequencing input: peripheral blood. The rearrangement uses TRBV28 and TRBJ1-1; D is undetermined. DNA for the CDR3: TGTGCCAGCAGTTTATTCCAGGCTGAAGCTTTCTTT. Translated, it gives CASSLFQAEAFF.